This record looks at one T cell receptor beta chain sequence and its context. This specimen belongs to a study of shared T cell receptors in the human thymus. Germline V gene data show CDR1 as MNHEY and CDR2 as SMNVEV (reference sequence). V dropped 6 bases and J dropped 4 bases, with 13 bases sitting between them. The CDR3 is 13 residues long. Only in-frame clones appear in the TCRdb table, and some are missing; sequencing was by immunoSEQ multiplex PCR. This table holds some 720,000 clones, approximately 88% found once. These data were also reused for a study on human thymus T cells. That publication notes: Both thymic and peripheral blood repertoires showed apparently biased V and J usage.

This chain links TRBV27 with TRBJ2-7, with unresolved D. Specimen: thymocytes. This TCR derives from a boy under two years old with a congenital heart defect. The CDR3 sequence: CASRPLRSYEQYF. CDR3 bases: TGTGCCAGCAGGCCACTGCGTTCGTACGAGCAGTACTTC.